Ten or more counts support the clone carrying this T cell receptor beta chain. Its antigen is still unknown. CDR1 and CDR2 (germline): SGHRS, YFSETQ. V shed 2 bases and J shed 7 bases, with 9 bases lying between them. The CDR3 has 13 amino acids. The data were taken from a study of CD8 T cells in ankylosing spondylitis. Findings and limits, study-wide: Existing reports had already noted some motif variants in reactive arthritis synovial fluid and blood. Characteristic of ankylosing spondylitis blood, it appeared, was a TCR beta motif comprising fewer than 10 highly homologous variants. Reportedly, matched ankylosing spondylitis synovial fluid was significantly enriched for disease-linked clones.

It was by quantitative 5'-RACE with molecular barcodes that TCR beta libraries were made. Each CDR3 protein is one row after TCRdb ran MiXCR on the 5' RACE reads. The sample yields fewer than 200,000 distinct CDR3 sequences, 18% seen once. The rearrangement links TRBV5-1 to TRBJ2-2, with unresolved D. The sequenced material came from blood, either unsorted or a sorted T cell fraction (not recorded which). This clonotype was sampled from a male donor aged 5-30 years with ankylosing spondylitis or in good health (not recorded which). The CDR3 region has the DNA TGCGCCAGCAGCTTTACGGAGAGCGGGGAGCTGTTTTTT. Its protein product is CASSFTESGELFF.